The sequence of this T cell receptor beta chain was determined in a study of T cells in Graves' hyperthyroidism and ophthalmopathy. PBMCs were obtained from over 8.5 ml fresh peripheral blood. Amplification of TCR beta CDR3 regions was performed using RNA transcripts as template. Researchers ran a first-round RT-PCR on the TCR CDR3 using the HTBI primer set. TCRdb ran MiXCR on the multiplex PCR reads and lists one entry per CDR3 protein. Of more than 500,000 distinct CDR3 sequences listed, under 15% are singletons. This sequence originates from a woman aged 40 to 55 with Graves' ophthalmopathy. What was sequenced was blood.

The chain's CDR3 is CASEGQQETQYF. The CDR3 coding sequence is TGTGCCAGCGAGGGACAGCAAGAGACCCAGTACTTC. The rearrangement links TRBV6-1 to TRBJ2-5; 7 nucleotides match TRBD1. Trimming at V came to 8 bases and at J to 2 bases, leaving 2 bases not matched to a gene. Germline V gene lookup returns CDR1 MNHNS and CDR2 SASEGT. The CDR3 is 12 residues long.